The 27 T cell receptor beta chains below come from one sample, sequenced in a study of tumor-infiltrating lymphocytes in primary liver carcinoma. Unsorted whole blood supplied the RNA, and germline DNA was extracted too. cDNA specific to TCR beta was made from 500 ng of total RNA, with a constant-region primer employed for priming. For TCR beta, libraries were produced by three nested multiplex PCR rounds using slightly modified ARM-PCR. The first two PCR rounds used TRBV1-TRBV30 forward primers with a C-beta reverse primer, roughly 11 cycles each. TCRdb re-called the multiplex PCR reads with MiXCR, one entry per CDR3 protein. The sample records about 180,000 distinct CDR3 sequences, approximately 60% being singletons. The source material was peripheral blood. These receptors all come from a man aged 35 to 55 with primary liver carcinoma and hepatitis B virus infection.

On this clonotype: This could be a read error, since a much larger clone is one nucleotide away. This rearrangement joins TRBV11-2 to TRBJ2-7, with D perhaps assigned TRBD1 or TRBD2 (5 bases each). CDR3 length: 18 residues. Between the trimmed V and J ends, which lost 7 bases and 5 bases, there was a span of 30 bases. CDR1 SGHAT and CDR2 FQNNGV come from the germline V gene. DNA of the CDR3: TGTGCCAGCAACTGGGGGTCCTGGGGCGGAAACCCGATCGACGAGCAGTACTTC. This translates into CASNWGSWGGNPIDEQYF.

Regarding this clonotype: This likely comes from a read error, as the CDR3 has no conserved phenylalanine or tryptophan at its end. The chain has TRBV6-5 and TRBJ2-1; maybe TRBD2 (5 bases). Trimming pared 0 bases from V and 8 bases from J, leaving 14 bases between. There are 15 residues in the CDR3. The germline gives CDR1 MNHEY, CDR2 SVGAGI. The CDR3 spells CASSYSRGSRDEQFS. CDR3 bases: TGTGCCAGCAGTTACTCGAGAGGTTCGCGGGATGAGCAGTTCTCC.

The chain combines TRBV11-2 with TRBJ1-1, with a weak D call TRBD1 (6 bases). V was shortened by 1 base and J by 4 bases, with 16 bases between the two germline ends. Per the germline V gene, CDR1 is SGHAT and CDR2 is FQNNGV. The CDR3 consists of 16 residues. Here the CDR3 reads CASSLVWGARSTEAFF. The DNA of the CDR3 is TGTGCCAGCAGCTTAGTTTGGGGGGCAAGGAGCACTGAAGCTTTCTTT.

As for this clonotype: Possible read error: a much larger clone is one base away. V gene TRBV11-2 combines with J gene TRBJ2-5; D is perhaps TRBD2 (6 bases). This CDR3 is built from 15 residues. The V gene's germline CDR1 is SGHAT and CDR2 FQNNGV. V shed 4 bases and J shed 3 bases, with 15 bases lying between them. This CDR3 is CASSWWTTGEETQYF. The CDR3 DNA sequence: TGTGCCAGCAGCTGGTGGACTACCGGAGAAGAGACCCAGTACTTC.

Of note for this clonotype: Possible read error: a much larger clone is one base away. This chain connects TRBV11-2 to TRBJ1-3; D is unclear. This CDR3 region has 14 residues. CDR1 is SGHAT, CDR2 FQNNGV, per germline. V lost 1 base and J 6 bases, leaving 10 bases between the germline ends. The CDR3 is CASSLAWAENTIYF. In DNA form, the CDR3 reads TGTGCCAGCAGCTTAGCGTGGGCCGAAAACACCATATATTTT. Full variable domain (remainder filled in from reference TRBV11-2 and TRBJ1-3): EAGVAQSPRYKIIEKRQSVAFWCNPISGHATLYWYQQILGQGPKLLIQFQNNGVVDDSQLPKDRFSAERLKGVDSTLKIQPAKLEDSAVYLCASSLAWAENTIYFGEGSWLTVV.

V usage is TRBV29-1 and J usage is TRBJ2-1; the D gene could be TRBD1 or TRBD2 (5 bases each). Germline CDR1 SQVTM, CDR2 ANQGSEA. V lost 3 bases and J lost 9, with 15 bases in between. The CDR3 is 13 residues long. As DNA, the CDR3 is TGCAGCGTTGAGGGACGGGGATCGAGTGAGCAGTTCTTC. Encoded protein: CSVEGRGSSEQFF.

The V and J genes are TRBV5-5 and TRBJ2-2, with D perhaps matching TRBD2 (6 bases). The V end was cut by 1 base, the J end by 8 bases, with 12 bases between. Germline values: CDR1 SGHKS, CDR2 YYEKEE (reference sequence). The CDR3 has 14 amino acids. In DNA, the CDR3 is TGTGCCAGCAGCTTGATATCGGGAGTAGGGGAGCTGTTTTTT. This codes for CASSLISGVGELFF.

Comment on this clonotype: The junction departs from the called germline gene at one end, perhaps through a read error. This chain connects TRBV6-1 to TRBJ1-1; 8 bases fit TRBD1. The CDR3 length is 16 residues. Germline CDR1 MNHNS, CDR2 SASEGT. CDR3 in DNA: TGTGCCAGCTGTGAATTCGGAGGGACAGGCAACACTGAAGCTTTCTTT. This translates into CASCEFGGTGNTEAFF.

A few counts support this clonotype. This sequence joins TRBV4-2 and TRBJ2-2; D gene ambiguous. With 0 bases removed from V and 1 base from J, the gap between germline ends came to 3 bases. The CDR3 is 14 amino acids. Germline values: CDR1 LGHNA, CDR2 YNFKEQ. For the CDR3, the DNA is TGTGCCAGCAGCCAAGATTGGAACACCGGGGAGCTGTTTTTT. Protein: CASSQDWNTGELFF.

The chain joins TRBV29-1 to TRBJ1-3; the D gene is possibly TRBD1 (5 bases). V lost 4 bases and J lost 2, with 9 bases in between. Germline V gives CDR1 SQVTM, CDR2 ANQGSEA. The CDR3 spans 13 residues. The CDR3 DNA reads TGCAGCGTTGCGCGGGGGACTGGAAACACCATATATTTT. It encodes CSVARGTGNTIYF.

The chain uses TRBV5-1 and TRBJ2-3, with D maybe TRBD2 (5 bases). V dropped 7 bases and J dropped 6 bases, with 24 bases sitting between them. CDR3 length equals 16 residues. Germline CDR1 reads SGHRS; CDR2 reads YFSETQ. CDR3 residues: CASGYELEGTHDTQYF. In DNA form, the CDR3 reads TGCGCCAGCGGCTACGAACTCGAGGGCACGCATGATACGCAGTATTTT.

J is TRBJ2-1 and V is TRBV6-5; D ambiguous. CDR3 size: 14 residues. The ends were cut back, 9 bases at V and 5 bases at J, with 17 bases in the middle. CDR1 is MNHEY, CDR2 SVGAGI, per germline. The CDR3 sequence is CASPPRLGHNEQFF. The CDR3 nucleotides are TGTGCCAGTCCCCCCAGGCTGGGCCACAATGAGCAGTTCTTC.

The chain is built from TRBV10-3 and TRBJ1-6; D call uncertain. The CDR3 is 13 residues long. Germline V gene sequence: CDR1 ENHRY, CDR2 SYGVKD. V was clipped by 4 bases and J by 5 bases, with 6 bases between them. DNA for the CDR3: TGTGCCATCAGTGTTCAGGATAATTCACCCCTCCACTTT. It yields the protein CAISVQDNSPLHF.

The chain has TRBV10-3 and TRBJ2-7, with 10 bases fitting TRBD1. Per germline, CDR1 ENHRY and CDR2 SYGVKD. Trimming cost V 4 bases and J 6 bases; bases outside gene matches: 9. This CDR3 has 15 residues. CDR3 nucleotide sequence: TGTGCCATCAGTGTACCTGGGACAGGGGCCCGCGAGCAGTACTTC. This encodes CAISVPGTGAREQYF.

This clonotype was recorded once. Germline is not matched at one junction end, which may reflect a read error. The CDR3 DNA follows: TGCAGCGTTGACGGGAGCAATGAGGAGTTCTTC. Its protein is CSVDGSNEEFF. J is TRBJ2-1 and V is TRBV29-1; perhaps TRBD2 as D (6 bases). The CDR3 extends over 11 amino acids. CDR1 is SQVTM and CDR2 is ANQGSEA in the germline V gene.

This clonotype was counted ten times or more. The chain joins TRBV10-2 to TRBJ2-5; D perhaps matches TRBD2 (7 bases). The germline CDR1 and CDR2 sequences are WSHSY and SAAADI. V gave up 0 bases and J gave up 4 bases, with 12 bases separating them. This CDR3 spans 15 amino acids. The CDR3 region has the DNA TGCGCCAGCAGTGAGTCGGAAAGGGGGGGAGAGACCCAGTACTTC. Translated: CASSESERGGETQYF.

A remark on this clonotype: A much larger clone is a single base away; this may be a read error. The J gene is TRBJ2-7, the V gene TRBV5-4; possible D gene TRBD2, 5 bases. The CDR3 length is 15 residues. Trimming left V 0 bases short and J 6 bases short, with 16 bases between. CDR1 and CDR2 (germline): SGHNT, YYREEE (reference sequence). The CDR3 protein is CASSLGGFEIGEQYF. The CDR3 region has the DNA TGTGCCAGCAGCTTGGGCGGGTTTGAGATTGGCGAGCAGTACTTC.

The V call is TRBV5-6, the J call TRBJ2-1; D not resolved. CDR1 and CDR2 from the germline V gene are SGHDT and YYEEEE. V was cut by 2 bases and J by 9 bases, with 9 bases left in between. The CDR3 spans 12 residues. The CDR3 here is CASSLGSSEQFF. In DNA, the CDR3 is TGTGCCAGCAGCTTAGGGTCGAGTGAGCAGTTCTTC.

This chain joins TRBV11-2 and TRBJ2-1; 15 bases match TRBD2. V lost 4 bases to trimming and J lost 13 bases; unmatched junction nucleotides: 14. Germline V lookup: CDR1 SGHAT, CDR2 FQNNGV. This CDR3 has 17 amino acids. CDR3 DNA sequence: TGTGCCAGCAGCTCCGGACTAGCGGGAGGGTTCTACAATGTACAGTTCTTC. This encodes CASSSGLAGGFYNVQFF.

V is TRBV6-6 and J is TRBJ1-2, with 8 positions matching TRBD1. From germline, CDR1 is MNHNY and CDR2 SVGAGI (reference sequence). The CDR3 covers 14 residues. The J segment lost 10 bases and the V segment lost 5 bases, leaving 12 bases of the junction unmatched. CDR3 in DNA: TGTGCCAGCAGTCAGGGACAGGCGGCGAAGGACTACACCTTC. This gives the protein CASSQGQAAKDYTF.

The chain employs TRBV28 and TRBJ2-5, with TRBD2 matching over 13 bases. Germline CDR1 reads MDHEN; CDR2 reads SYDVKM. Losses at the gene ends were 6 bases for V and 5 bases for J; bases not matched to a gene: 15. The CDR3 loop spans 18 amino acids. CDR3 residues: CASSTRPGLAGSGETQYF. The CDR3 region has the DNA TGTGCCAGCAGCACCCGCCCGGGACTAGCGGGATCAGGGGAGACCCAGTACTTC.

This clonotype was detected a few times. The chain joins TRBV12-3 or TRBV12-4 to TRBJ2-7, with 10 positions matching TRBD2. V lost 4 bases to trimming and J lost 4 bases; unmatched junction nucleotides: 4. The CDR3 covers 14 residues. CDR3 amino acids: CASSSSGRTYEQYF. The CDR3 DNA is TGTGCCAGCAGTTCTAGCGGGAGAACTTACGAGCAGTACTTC.

Only a few counts were recorded for this clonotype. This chain connects TRBV5-1 to TRBJ2-7; 15 nucleotides match TRBD2. The germline gives CDR1 SGHRS, CDR2 YFSETQ. V was pared by 2 bases and J by 4 bases, with 4 bases of the junction left unmatched. This CDR3 is 16 amino acids long. This chain's CDR3 is CASSFLGTSGGYEQYF. For the CDR3, the DNA is TGCGCCAGCAGCTTCCTTGGGACTAGCGGGGGGTACGAGCAGTACTTC.

This clonotype occurred a few times. A read error may be the cause here, since a much bigger clone is one base away. This sequence joins TRBV11-1 and TRBJ2-1; 14 bases are shared with TRBD2. The CDR3 covers 16 residues. Germline CDR1 is SGHAT and CDR2 is FQDESV (reference sequence). Written as DNA, the CDR3 is TGTGTCAGTATTTCCGGGACTAGCGGGAGAGGAGGTGAGCAGTTCTTC. Its protein product is CVSISGTSGRGGEQFF.

The J gene is TRBJ2-7, the V gene TRBV4-1, with TRBD2 identical over 7 bases. This CDR3 region has 19 residues. Germline V CDR1 and CDR2: MGHRA, YSYEKL. J was trimmed by 5 bases and V by 4 bases; bases with no gene match: 23. The CDR3 DNA is TGCGCCAGCAGCCCATCAGACGGACTAGTGGGAGTCGGGCTCGACGAGCAGTACTTC. Its protein product is CASSPSDGLVGVGLDEQYF.

This clonotype was seen more than once but under ten times. The chain employs TRBV4-1 and TRBJ2-1, with TRBD2 matching 16 bases. There are 17 residues in the CDR3. The junction had 8 bases not matched to a gene; V was cut back by 3 bases and J by 9 bases. The germline CDR1 and CDR2 sequences are MGHRA and YSYEKL. CDR3 protein: CASSQKGLAGGMSEQFF. Here the CDR3 DNA reads TGCGCCAGCAGCCAGAAGGGACTAGCGGGAGGGATGAGTGAGCAGTTCTTC.

The J gene is TRBJ2-2, the V gene TRBV24-1; TRBD1 matches 7 bases. The trim removed 2 bases at V and 5 bases at J, leaving 7 bases unmatched. CDR3 length equals 16 residues. Germline CDR1 KGHDR, CDR2 SFDVKD. The DNA of the CDR3 is TGTGCCACCAGTGATTCCAGGGGGTACCAAACCGGGGAGCTGTTTTTT. Its translation: CATSDSRGYQTGELFF.